Included here is one T cell receptor beta chain sequence, with context. The sample is drawn from a study of blood T cell repertoires in COVID-19. Recruited during active infection, patients (from Seattle) were subsequently followed longitudinally. In the study's own analysis: Reference gene primer amplification yielded estimated nucleated cell counts. Repertoires were generated with immunoSEQ multiplex PCR, while TCRdb's copy carries only in-frame clones and drops some. Clone size and the V and J calls come from that table; the DNA yielded D and trimming. The sample carries about 95,000 clones, roughly 79% recorded once. Germline V gene sequence: CDR1 SGDLS, CDR2 YYNGEE. Trimming took 0 bases from V and 1 from J, leaving 7 bases between them. CDR3 length: 14 residues.

The chain employs TRBV9 and TRBJ2-5; a weak D match, TRBD2 (6 bases). This receptor was identified in an elderly man with COVID-19, enrolled during active disease. Material for sequencing was peripheral blood. The CDR3 here is CASSVGGAQETQYF. In nucleotides, the CDR3 is TGTGCCAGCAGCGTAGGCGGGGCCCAAGAGACCCAGTACTTC.